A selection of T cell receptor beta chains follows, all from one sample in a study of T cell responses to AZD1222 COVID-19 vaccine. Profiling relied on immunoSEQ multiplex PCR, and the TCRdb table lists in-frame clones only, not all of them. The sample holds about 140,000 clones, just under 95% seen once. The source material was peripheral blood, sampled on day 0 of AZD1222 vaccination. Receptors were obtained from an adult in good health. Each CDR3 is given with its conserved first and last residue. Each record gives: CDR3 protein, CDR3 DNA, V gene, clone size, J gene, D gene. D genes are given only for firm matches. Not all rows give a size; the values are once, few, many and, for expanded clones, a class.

CASRPGTGPPPGELFF TGTGCCAGCAGGCCCGGGACAGGGCCCCCCCCCGGGGAGCTGTTTTTT TRBV11-2 once TRBJ2-2 TRBD1
CASSSLLADLRDIQYF TGTGCCAGCAGCTCCCTACTAGCGGACCTTCGAGACATTCAGTACTTC TRBV7-9 NA TRBJ2-4 TRBD2
CASSLEGGRWGDTQYF TGTGCCAGCAGCTTAGAGGGCGGGAGATGGGGAGATACGCAGTATTTT TRBV7-2 NA TRBJ2-3 TRBD2
CASSLSAGTPAFF TGTGCCAGCAGCTTATCGGCGGGAACCCCAGCTTTCTTT TRBV11-2 NA TRBJ1-1 NA
CASSHLDRGGNYGYTF TGTGCCAGCAGCCATCTTGACAGGGGAGGCAACTATGGCTACACCTTC TRBV3-1/TRBV3-2 NA TRBJ1-2 TRBD1
CASSSGTSKTGELFF TGCGCCAGCAGCAGCGGGACCTCGAAGACCGGGGAGCTGTTTTTT TRBV5-1 NA TRBJ2-2 TRBD2
CASSPVRGQGINSNQPQHF TGCGCCAGCAGCCCGGTCAGAGGACAGGGAATCAATAGCAATCAGCCCCAGCATTTT TRBV4-1 NA TRBJ1-5 TRBD1
CASSEWGMGEQYF TGCGCCAGCAGTGAGTGGGGAATGGGCGAGCAGTACTTC TRBV10-2 NA TRBJ2-7 NA
CASSAQGAGIYEQYF TGTGCCAGCAGCGCCCAGGGGGCGGGCATATACGAGCAGTACTTC TRBV9 NA TRBJ2-7 TRBD1
CASQGSSGNTIYF TGTGCCAGCCAGGGAAGCTCTGGAAACACCATATATTTT TRBV6-5 NA TRBJ1-3 NA
CASSFSAYLGQGKDYGYTF TGTGCCAGCAGTTTCTCGGCATACCTCGGACAGGGGAAGGACTATGGCTACACCTTC TRBV27 NA TRBJ1-2 TRBD1
CASSPGHPAKNIQYF TGTGCCAGCAGCCCGGGCCACCCCGCCAAAAACATTCAGTACTTC TRBV5-4 NA TRBJ2-4 NA
CASSESVTYEQYF TGCGCCAGCAGTGAAAGTGTGACCTACGAGCAGTACTTC TRBV10-2 NA TRBJ2-7 NA
CSVEEYHLYGYTF TGCAGCGTTGAAGAGTACCACCTCTATGGCTACACCTTC TRBV29-1 NA TRBJ1-2 NA
CASSSPAGSSYNEQFF TGTGCCAGCAGTTCCCCAGCGGGAAGCTCCTACAATGAGCAGTTCTTC TRBV6-2/TRBV6-3 NA TRBJ2-1 TRBD2
CASSEEQTEAFF TGTGCCAGCAGTGAGGAGCAAACTGAAGCTTTCTTT TRBV2 NA TRBJ1-1 NA
CASSPSYREYGYTF TGTGCCAGCAGCCCCTCGTACAGAGAATATGGCTACACCTTC TRBV7-9 once TRBJ1-2 NA
CASSPGQYPYPYNEQFF TGTGCCAGCAGCCCGGGACAGTACCCTTACCCGTACAATGAGCAGTTCTTC TRBV7-2 NA TRBJ2-1 TRBD1
CSAESGDAQYF TGCAGTGCCGAGAGCGGGGATGCCCAGTACTTC TRBV20-1 NA TRBJ2-5 TRBD2
CATSDGRDRVFMLQETQYF TGTGCCACCAGTGATGGCCGGGACAGGGTTTTCATGTTGCAAGAGACCCAGTACTTC TRBV24-1 NA TRBJ2-5 TRBD1
CASSLDSNQPQHF TGTGCCAGCAGCTTGGACAGTAATCAGCCCCAGCATTTT TRBV6-5 NA TRBJ1-5 NA
CASSVVQGAVEQYF TGTGCCAGCAGTGTCGTACAGGGGGCGGTCGAGCAGTACTTC TRBV25-1 NA TRBJ2-7 TRBD1
CASSLGWDQPQHF TGTGCCAGCAGTCTCGGGTGGGATCAGCCCCAGCATTTT TRBV3-1/TRBV3-2 NA TRBJ1-5 NA
CASSFPGSSTDTQYF TGTGCCAGCAGCTTCCCCGGGAGTAGCACAGATACGCAGTATTTT TRBV5-6 NA TRBJ2-3 NA
CAITASLQGNQPQHF TGTGCCATCACCGCGTCCCTTCAGGGCAATCAGCCCCAGCATTTT TRBV10-3 NA TRBJ1-5 NA
CAISERQSYEQYF TGTGCCATCAGTGAGAGACAATCCTACGAGCAGTACTTC TRBV10-3 NA TRBJ2-7 NA
CASSPSSVGTGELFF TGCGCCAGCAGCCCTTCTAGCGTAGGGACCGGGGAGCTGTTTTTT TRBV4-1 NA TRBJ2-2 NA
CASSVGGSRYEKLFF TGTGCCAGCAGCGTAGGCGGGAGTCGATACGAAAAACTGTTTTTT TRBV9 NA TRBJ1-4 NA
CSVEDFPNTEAFF TGCAGCGTTGAAGATTTCCCGAACACTGAAGCTTTCTTT TRBV29-1 NA TRBJ1-1 NA
CASSPLWRGPHTGELFF TGCGCCAGCAGCCCCCTTTGGAGGGGGCCTCACACCGGGGAGCTGTTTTTT TRBV4-1 NA TRBJ2-2 NA
CASSLGVAGEGEQFF TGCGCCAGCAGCCTCGGGGTAGCGGGAGAAGGTGAGCAGTTCTTC TRBV5-1 NA TRBJ2-1 TRBD2
CASSRQGGRTEAFF TGTGCCAGCAGCAGGCAGGGAGGTAGGACTGAAGCTTTCTTT TRBV28 NA TRBJ1-1 NA
CASSEREKIFYEQYF TGTGCCAGCAGTGAAAGGGAAAAGATTTTTTACGAGCAGTACTTC TRBV2 NA TRBJ2-7 NA
CASSYSGPFGEQYF TGTGCCAGCAGCTATAGCGGCCCCTTCGGCGAGCAGTACTTC TRBV11-2 NA TRBJ2-7 NA
CASRGAAADTIYF TGTGCCAGCAGAGGGGCAGCGGCGGACACCATATATTTT TRBV25-1 NA TRBJ1-3 NA
CAISTSDEQFF TGTGCCATCAGTACTAGCGATGAGCAGTTCTTC TRBV10-3 NA TRBJ2-1 TRBD2
CSVENSLETQYF TGCAGCGTTGAAAACAGTTTAGAGACCCAGTACTTC TRBV29-1 NA TRBJ2-5 NA
CATSPSGGTYEQYF TGTGCCACCAGTCCTAGCGGGGGGACCTACGAGCAGTACTTC TRBV24-1 NA TRBJ2-7 TRBD2
CASSSGTGFYEQYF TGTGCCAGCAGCTCCGGGACAGGATTCTACGAGCAGTACTTC TRBV6-5 NA TRBJ2-7 TRBD1
CASSLGWTDYNEQFF TGTGCCAGCAGCTTGGGTTGGACAGACTACAATGAGCAGTTCTTC TRBV5-4 NA TRBJ2-1 NA